This T cell receptor beta chain was recovered during a study of blood T cells in healthy people across ages. The germline CDR1 and CDR2 sequences are SEHNR and FQNEAQ (reference sequence). The length of the CDR3 is 14 residues. As regards this clonotype: An end of the junction differs from the germline gene, which may be a read error.

A J-beta primer mix and a sample-barcoded 5' primer were used in a second PCR of about 7 to 12 cycles. Using its own MiXCR run on the 5' RACE reads, TCRdb lists one record per CDR3 protein. This sample has some 890,000 distinct CDR3 sequences, with approximately 32% found just once. A further study also used this sample, focusing on T cells of mothers and their children. That investigation notes: A few healthy Caucasian mothers and their six children donated. Maternal samples each gave over 9.5 million TCR beta CDR3 reads, and child samples a few million each. Related mother-child pairs shared slightly more overlap than unrelated pairs, but the difference was non-significant.

The TCR comes from a woman between 40 and 55 years old in good health. The chain links TRBV7-9 to TRBJ1-5; D is uncertain. The sample taken for sequencing was blood. DNA for the CDR3: TGTGCCAGCAGCTTAGACAGAGCGGGTCAGCTCCAGCATTTT. As protein: CASSLDRAGQLQHF.